This passage covers 17 T cell receptor beta chains from one sample sequenced in a study of identical twins. TCRdb re-derived calls from the 5' RACE reads in MiXCR, one entry per CDR3 protein. This sample yields 1.5 million or so distinct CDR3 sequences, of which 32% are seen a single time; roughly 0.3% belongs to the top ten. The specimen was cord blood. The source is a newborn girl in good health.

This clonotype turned up a few times. This chain uses TRBV18 with TRBJ1-2; D uncertain. Germline V lookup: CDR1 KGHSH, CDR2 LQKENI. The CDR3 has 15 residues. The V end lost 2 bases, the J end lost 2 bases, and 12 bases lay between the germline ends. The DNA of the CDR3 is TGTGCCAGCTCACCAACGAGTGAAGGGAACTATGGCTACACCTTC. It encodes CASSPTSEGNYGYTF.

This clonotype was detected only a few times. This chain connects TRBV20-1 to TRBJ2-4, with 11 bases identical to TRBD1. TRBJ2-7 matches the DNA end more closely, so the J call is doubtful. The CDR3 consists of 16 residues. Germline V gene sequence: CDR1 DFQATT, CDR2 SNEGSKA (reference sequence). The CDR3 region has the DNA TGCAGTGCTAGAGAGGGATTCGGACAGGGGGCGGTCGAGCAGTACTTC. This translates into CSAREGFGQGAVEQYF.

This clonotype was counted only a few times. The gene calls are TRBV10-3 and TRBJ1-1, with D unresolved. The CDR3 spans 14 residues. Germline loops: CDR1 ENHRY, CDR2 SYGVKD. The germline V and J ends were trimmed by 4 bases and 0 bases, with 9 bases remaining between them. CDR3 DNA sequence: TGTGCCATCAGTGGCGGGCCTATGAACACTGAAGCTTTCTTT. This sequence encodes CAISGGPMNTEAFF.

This clonotype came up a few times. The chain employs TRBV28 and TRBJ1-1; no clear D gene. V lost 3 bases and J 6 bases, leaving 8 bases between the germline ends. The CDR3 is 12 residues long. Germline V lookup: CDR1 MDHEN, CDR2 SYDVKM. The CDR3 DNA sequence: TGTGCCAGCAGTTTCCCCCTCTCTGAAGCTTTCTTT. Residues: CASSFPLSEAFF.

The V and J genes are TRBV3-1 and TRBJ2-7; D call uncertain. Germline V lookup: CDR1 LGHDT, CDR2 YNNKEL (reference sequence). Trimming shortened V by 1 base and J by 3 bases, and 10 bases separated the two germline ends. The CDR3 loop spans 14 amino acids. DNA for the CDR3: TGTGCCAGCAGCCAAGGTGTGGGTTTCTACGAGCAGTACTTC. This gives the protein CASSQGVGFYEQYF.

This clonotype was found many times. The CDR3 sequence: CASSLGGTSASYEQYF. The CDR3 DNA reads TGTGCCAGCAGCTTAGGGGGGACTAGCGCCTCCTACGAGCAGTACTTC. The chain uses TRBV7-2 and TRBJ2-7; 10 positions match TRBD2. V dropped 1 base and J dropped 0; count of bases not matched to a gene: 3. CDR3 length: 16 residues. CDR1 SGHTA and CDR2 FQGNSA come from the germline V gene.

The chain couples TRBV2 to TRBJ1-1, with D possibly matching TRBD1 (6 bases). The CDR3 spans 16 residues. With 2 bases removed from V and 5 bases from J, the gap between germline ends came to 18 bases. Germline CDR1 reads SNHLY; CDR2 reads FYNNEI. CDR3 DNA sequence: TGTGCCAGCAGTGAAAAGCCCCTTACAGGGAGGACTGAAGCTTTCTTT. Its translation is CASSEKPLTGRTEAFF. Full variable domain (missing parts from reference TRBV2 and TRBJ1-1): EPEVTQTPSHQVTQMGQEVILRCVPISNHLYFYWYRQILGQKVEFLVSFYNNEISEKSEIFDDQFSVERPDGSNFTLKIRSTKLEDSAMYFCASSEKPLTGRTEAFFGQGTRLTVV.

This clonotype was counted a few times. The V and J genes are TRBV4-1 and TRBJ2-1; D remains unclear. The CDR3 runs 18 residues. Germline CDR1 is MGHRA and CDR2 is YSYEKL. Trimming removed 1 base at V and 5 bases at J, with 21 bases between. CDR3 region: CASSQVVSPVLGHNEQFF. As DNA, the CDR3 is TGCGCCAGCAGCCAAGTCGTAAGTCCCGTTCTAGGGCACAATGAGCAGTTCTTC.

This clonotype was detected only once. The V call is TRBV28, the J call TRBJ1-5, with 9 bases identical to TRBD1. The CDR3 has 16 residues. Germline CDR1 reads MDHEN; CDR2 reads SYDVKM. With V trimmed by 5 bases and J by 0 bases, 5 bases remained unmatched. CDR3 in amino acids: CASSMPGQGSNQPQHF. The CDR3 DNA follows: TGTGCCAGCAGTATGCCGGGACAGGGTAGCAATCAGCCCCAGCATTTT.

This clonotype was seen at least ten times. The rearrangement joins TRBV10-3 to TRBJ2-7; 7 nucleotides line up with TRBD2. This CDR3 is built from 14 residues. With V trimmed by 5 bases and J by 0 bases, 4 bases remained unmatched. The V gene's germline CDR1 is ENHRY and CDR2 SYGVKD. CDR3 residues: CAISNPGGSYEQYF. CDR3 nucleotide sequence: TGTGCCATCAGTAATCCGGGAGGCTCCTACGAGCAGTACTTC.

The chain employs TRBV20-1 and TRBJ1-6; 7 bases match TRBD1. V dropped 3 bases and J dropped 7; count of bases not matched to a gene: 6. Germline-derived CDR1 and CDR2 are DFQATT and SNEGSKA (reference sequence). The CDR3 has 14 amino acids. CDR3 coding DNA: TGCAGTGCTAGTGCCGGGACAGAGAATTCACCCCTCCACTTT. Translated: CSASAGTENSPLHF.

The chain employs TRBV6-5 and TRBJ2-1; 9 nucleotides align to TRBD2. Near its end, the DNA agrees better with TRBJ2-7, so the J call may be wrong. This CDR3 is 16 amino acids long. The V gene's germline CDR1 is MNHEY and CDR2 SVGAGI. The CDR3 is CASKRGGTSSYNEQYF. Written as DNA, the CDR3 is TGTGCCAGCAAAAGGGGAGGGACTAGCTCCTACAATGAGCAGTACTTC.

This clonotype was counted ten times or more. CDR3 sequence: CASGVYNEQFF. The DNA for the CDR3 is TGTGCCAGCGGGGTATACAATGAGCAGTTCTTC. The chain carries TRBV27 and TRBJ2-1; no firm D call. CDR1 and CDR2 (germline): MNHEY, SMNVEV (reference sequence). Trimming cost V 8 bases and J 4 bases, with 6 bases left between them. CDR3 size: 11 residues.

This chain connects TRBV2 to TRBJ2-7; D is possibly TRBD1 (5 bases). The germline CDR1 and CDR2 sequences are SNHLY and FYNNEI. Trimming pared 5 bases from V and 6 bases from J, leaving 23 bases between. There are 16 residues in the CDR3. The CDR3 sequence is CASSTGWGREKPEQYF. CDR3 in DNA: TGTGCCAGCAGTACTGGGTGGGGCAGGGAAAAACCCGAGCAGTACTTC.

This clonotype was counted between two and nine times. This chain links TRBV5-1 with TRBJ2-2; weak D call: TRBD2 (5 bases). The CDR3 consists of 17 residues. The V gene's germline CDR1 is SGHRS and CDR2 YFSETQ. V was trimmed by 5 bases and J by 10 bases, leaving 27 bases between them. CDR3 nucleotides: TGCGCCAGCAGTCGTGGATGGTCTAGAGGAGGTTCGGAGGAGCTGTTTTTT. This gives the protein CASSRGWSRGGSEELFF.

The V gene is TRBV21-1, the J gene TRBJ1-5; TRBD1 is taken as the D call from the table, unchecked against the DNA. TRBV21-1 is designated a pseudogene. The CDR3 is 17 amino acids. The CDR3 spells CASSKDPGGPPNQPQHF. As DNA, the CDR3 is TGTGCCAGCAGCAAGGACCCAGGGGGACCCCCCAATCAGCCCCAGCATTTT.

In its sample, this clonotype was seen a few times. The chain couples TRBV29-1 to TRBJ2-7; 11 nucleotides line up with TRBD1. V lost 7 bases, J lost 4 bases, and 6 bases stayed unmatched. CDR3 size: 13 residues. Germline values: CDR1 SQVTM, CDR2 ANQGSEA. The CDR3 here is CSATDRGPYEQYF. The CDR3 DNA sequence: TGCAGCGCCACGGACAGGGGGCCTTACGAGCAGTACTTC.